This T cell receptor beta chain was profiled in a study of blood T cell repertoires in COVID-19. Study background: Acute and convalescent COVID-19 samples came from the United States, Italy and Spain.

CDR3 length: 16 residues. With 0 bases removed from V and 2 bases from J, the gap between germline ends came to 13 bases. Per the study methods: Amplified reference gene primers provided the basis for estimating nucleated cell counts. The protocol was immunoSEQ multiplex PCR, while the TCRdb copy is restricted to in-frame clones and leaves out a portion. V, J and clone size derive from that table, while D and trimming were established from the DNA sequence. The sample has hundreds of thousands of clones, over 75% seen once; the top ten hold 9.1%. The study assigned cohorts using participant-reported clinical history.

The sample comprised PBMCs or T cells enriched from blood (not recorded which). This TCR derives from a woman aged 45-60 years with acute COVID-19. This chain joins TRBV23-1 and TRBJ1-1; possible D gene TRBD1, 6 bases. TRBV23-1 is noted as an ORF with a role that remains uncertain. The CDR3 DNA sequence: TGCGCCAGCAGTCAATCGTTCGGACAGCGCAACACTGAAGCTTTCTTT. It specifies CASSQSFGQRNTEAFF.